The clone carrying this T cell receptor beta chain was detected once. Clones were read by immunoSEQ multiplex PCR, and TCRdb kept only the in-frame ones, dropping some. The repertoire holds 30,000 to 40,000 clones, around 90% seen once, with over 0.45% in the top ten. The data derive from a study of T cell changes during pregnancy in multiple sclerosis. The germline V gene encodes CDR1 MNHEY and CDR2 SMNVEV (reference sequence). V was clipped by 3 bases and J by 0 bases; unmatched bases: 11. This CDR3 contains 18 residues. This TCR came from a female donor with multiple sclerosis, enrolled in a pregnancy study. The specimen comprised CD4+ T cells from peripheral blood mononuclear cells, sampled in the second trimester of pregnancy. This chain links TRBV27 with TRBJ2-3; 8 positions agree with TRBD2. CDR3 protein: CASSFRITSGHSTDTQYF. The CDR3 DNA sequence: TGTGCCAGCAGTTTCCGAATTACTAGCGGCCATAGCACAGATACGCAGTATTTT.